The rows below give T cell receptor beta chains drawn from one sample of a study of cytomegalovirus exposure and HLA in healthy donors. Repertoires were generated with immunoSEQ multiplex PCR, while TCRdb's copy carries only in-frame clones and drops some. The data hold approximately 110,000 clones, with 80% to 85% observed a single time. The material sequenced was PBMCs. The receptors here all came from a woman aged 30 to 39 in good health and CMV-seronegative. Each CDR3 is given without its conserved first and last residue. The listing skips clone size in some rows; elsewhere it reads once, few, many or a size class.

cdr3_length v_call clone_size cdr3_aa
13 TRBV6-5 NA ASRTTGNSNQPQH
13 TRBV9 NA ASSVEPSGSNEQY
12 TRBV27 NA ASSLWAGVNEQY
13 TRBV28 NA ASSLPGSGANVLT
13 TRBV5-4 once ASSPLAGVYNEQF
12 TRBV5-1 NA ASSAGLSTDTQY
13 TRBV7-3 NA ASRRGRVVVSPLH
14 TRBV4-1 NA ASSQVGGRINEKLF
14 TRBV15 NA ATSRAGGYRSETQY
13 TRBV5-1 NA ASSFEDHKTDTQY
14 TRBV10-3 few AISESGALAKNIQY
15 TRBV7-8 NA ASSLNRLAGKYNEQF
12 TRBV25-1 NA ATQRAGGPLEQY
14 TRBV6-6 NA ASRFVGSTPYNEQF
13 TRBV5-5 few ASSFGLAGYYEQY
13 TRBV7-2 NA ASSQTSGIGNEQF
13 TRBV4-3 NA ASSQGLTGNYEQY
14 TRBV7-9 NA SSSKTGGFGEETQY
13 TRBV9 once ASSVVAGSTDTQY